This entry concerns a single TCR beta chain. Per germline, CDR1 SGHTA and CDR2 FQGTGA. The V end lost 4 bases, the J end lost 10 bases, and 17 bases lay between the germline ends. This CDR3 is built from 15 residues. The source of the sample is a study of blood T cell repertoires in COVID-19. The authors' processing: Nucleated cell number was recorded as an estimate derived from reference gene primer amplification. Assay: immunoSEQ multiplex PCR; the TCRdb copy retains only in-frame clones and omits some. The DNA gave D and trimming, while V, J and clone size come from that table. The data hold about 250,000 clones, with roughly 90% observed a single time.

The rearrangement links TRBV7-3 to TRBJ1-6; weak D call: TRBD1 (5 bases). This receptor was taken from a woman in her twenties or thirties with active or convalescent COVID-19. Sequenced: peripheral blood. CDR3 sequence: CASSSTPWGDSPLHF. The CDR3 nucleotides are TGTGCCAGCAGCTCTACTCCCTGGGGGGACTCACCCCTCCACTTT.